This T cell receptor beta chain is from a study of early T cells in non-severe SARS-CoV-2 infection. Whole-study context: The authors sequenced bulk RNA from unsorted whole blood, leaving chains unpaired.

Individual cDNA molecules received unique molecular identifiers during library preparation. MiXCR, applied by TCRdb to the 5' RACE reads, yields one record per CDR3 protein. The data contain tens of thousands of distinct CDR3 sequences, around 13% of them singletons. CDR1 SGHDN and CDR2 FVKESK come from the germline V gene. Trimming stripped 1 base from V and 6 bases from J, with 16 bases between. This CDR3 has 15 residues. The chain carries TRBV14 and TRBJ2-7; D gene uncertain. The receptor was derived from an adult who was a healthcare worker with PCR-confirmed SARS-CoV-2 infection or an uninfected control (not recorded which). Input material: whole blood. The CDR3 DNA sequence: TGTGCCAGCAGCCAAGTCCCCGGGTATGGGGTCGAGCAGTACTTC. It encodes CASSQVPGYGVEQYF.